The 8 T cell receptor beta chains presented below share a single source sample, sequenced in a study of cytomegalovirus exposure and HLA in healthy donors. Amplification used 60 Vbeta primers and 13 Jbeta primers. The method was immunoSEQ multiplex PCR; TCRdb's version includes in-frame clones alone and lacks a portion of them. The profile covers under 200,000 clones, with roughly 79% appearing a single time and roughly 1.4% taken by the ten largest. Sequencing was performed on PBMCs. Receptors were obtained from a man between 40 and 49 years old in good health and CMV-seronegative.

The rearrangement joins TRBV5-6 to TRBJ1-2; tentative D call: TRBD1 (5 bases). The CDR3 consists of 14 residues. Germline lookup yields CDR1 SGHDT and CDR2 YYEEEE. V was trimmed by 2 bases and J by 8 bases, leaving 16 bases between them. The CDR3 coding sequence is TGTGCCAGCAGCTTCGACAGCGTACGCCTCGGCTACACCTTC. As protein: CASSFDSVRLGYTF.

J is TRBJ1-1 and V is TRBV7-9; D is perhaps TRBD1 (6 bases). This CDR3 spans 14 amino acids. Germline V gene data show CDR1 as SEHNR and CDR2 as FQNEAQ (reference sequence). The V end was cut by 4 bases, the J end by 5 bases, with 14 bases between. CDR3 DNA sequence: TGTGCCAGCAGCTCATACCAGGGGTGGACTGAAGCTTTCTTT. Translation: CASSSYQGWTEAFF.

This clone was found a few times. A junction end diverges from the germline sequence, so it may reflect a read error. V gene TRBV7-9 combines with J gene TRBJ2-3, with D possibly TRBD2 on 5 matching bases. Germline V gives CDR1 SEHNR, CDR2 FQNEAQ (reference sequence). The CDR3 is made up of 13 amino acids. The CDR3 DNA reads TGTTCCAGCAGCTTAGCGTTAGTGGATACGCAGTATTTT. Translating it yields CSSSLALVDTQYF.

A word on this clone: The sample has other DNA sequences that encode this CDR3 too. This sequence joins TRBV4-1 and TRBJ2-1; the match to TRBD2 covers 7 bases. Germline lookup yields CDR1 MGHRA and CDR2 YSYEKL. The CDR3 contains 16 residues. The V segment lost 1 base and the J segment 0 bases; nucleotides outside the gene matches: 3. The CDR3 DNA follows: TGCGCCAGCAGCCAAGGGCGGGGGAGCTCCTACAATGAGCAGTTCTTC. This sequence encodes CASSQGRGSSYNEQFF.

This rearrangement joins TRBV5-1 to TRBJ2-7; 10 bases are shared with TRBD1. Germline-derived CDR1 and CDR2 are SGHRS and YFSETQ. CDR3 length equals 14 residues. The V segment lost 4 bases and the J segment 2 bases; nucleotides outside the gene matches: 3. Here the CDR3 reads CASSRGTGAYEQYV. The CDR3 nucleotides read TGCGCCAGCAGCCGGGGGACAGGGGCCTACGAGCAGTACGTC.

This chain uses TRBV27 with TRBJ2-2; 7 nucleotides match TRBD1. The CDR3 spans 16 residues. Trimming removed 7 bases from V and 6 bases from J; junction bases left unmatched: 14. The germline CDR1 and CDR2 sequences are MNHEY and SMNVEV (reference sequence). CDR3 DNA sequence: TGTGCCAGCACCCCCCATAACACAGGGGTAGCCGGGGAGCTGTTTTTT. This translates into CASTPHNTGVAGELFF.

The chain carries TRBV7-9 and TRBJ2-7, with unresolved D. V was shortened by 5 bases and J by 4 bases, with 9 bases between the two germline ends. The CDR3 length is 12 residues. Germline V gene sequence: CDR1 SEHNR, CDR2 FQNEAQ (reference sequence). The CDR3 reads CASSPQAYEQYF. Written as DNA, the CDR3 is TGTGCCAGCAGCCCCCAGGCTTACGAGCAGTACTTC.

The rearrangement links TRBV7-2 to TRBJ2-2; D is uncertain. The CDR3 consists of 13 residues. The V gene lost 7 bases and the J gene lost 2 bases, with 8 bases spanning the gap. Germline V gene sequence: CDR1 SGHTA, CDR2 FQGNSA. The CDR3 protein is CASIPVNTGELFF. The DNA for the CDR3 is TGTGCCAGCATACCGGTCAACACCGGGGAGCTGTTTTTT.